Reported below is one T cell receptor beta chain. Its antigen remains unidentified. Base qualities are not recorded, but no much larger clone differs from it by a single base. The entry originates in a study of regulatory T cells in long-lasting Graves disease (dated by TCRdb to the early 2020s). Context from the whole study: Antithyroid drugs had been taken for less than 3 months by newly diagnosed Graves' disease patients. Peripheral blood TCR sequencing and RNA sequencing compared persistent Graves' disease patients with newly diagnosed Graves' disease patients. The study was registered as a clinical trial and conducted in China. A total of roughly 35 samples underwent TCR sequencing: about 13 from persistent and around 20 from newly diagnosed Graves' disease patients.

General conclusions and limits of the study: The authors noted that the small sample size was a limitation that may lower accuracy. Only the TCR beta chain was sequenced and analyzed. The study examined only peripheral blood because the primary lesion, thyroid tissue, could not be accessed. Compared with newly diagnosed patients, patients with persistent Graves' disease had lower TCR Shannon entropy and fewer highly expanded clones, which suggests clonal expansion. Patients with persistent disease shared more public clonotypes (around 2,500) than newly diagnosed patients did (more than 900).

What this sample's time point label stands for: newly diagnosed GD, antithyroid drugs for less than 3 months. For both TCR sequencing and RNA sequencing, RNA was extracted from PBMCs using TRIzol. The diagnosis of Graves' disease followed American Thyroid Association guidelines. Recruitment of patients was carried out at an endocrinology department in Xi'an, China. Each patient gave around 9.2 milliliters of peripheral blood, collected in an EDTA anticoagulant tube. PBMCs were isolated by Ficoll Paque Plus density gradient separation without further T cell sorting. An Agilent 2100 Bioanalyzer and agarose gel were used to check RNA quality, while a NanoDrop 2000 measured RNA concentration. Preparation of the library involved multiplex PCR. Sequencing was carried out with an Illumina HiSeq 4000. To build TCR beta libraries, CDR3 regions were amplified by Arm-PCR using iRepertoire HTBI primers. Before sequencing, the PCR products underwent gel purification. On the authors' methods: Across samples, 60 to 80 TRBV and 13 to 15 TRBJ segments were identified and used for gene usage analysis of CDR3 amino acid clonotypes. COPE and FqMerger were used to merge filtered high-quality paired reads into contigs. BLAST was used to align contigs to IMGT TRBV, TRBD and TRBJ reference genes, and CDR3 was defined according to IMGT. Any clonotype with a frequency above 0.1% was classified as a highly expanded clone. Shannon entropy was used to measure repertoire diversity, and the Gini coefficient was used to measure V-J evenness. Clonotypes shared by more than one individual were considered public. TCRdb took the public reads, trimmed them with fastp at Q25, ran MiXCR for clone calling and kept in-frame beta chains. Rows with a matching CDR3 protein are joined into one entry that keeps the most common DNA and genes. The V and J calls were not made by the authors but by TCRdb's processing. The sample table contains approximately 400,000 distinct CDR3 sequences; only one count was recorded for about 12% of them. Approximately 17% of the sample goes to the ten largest clones.

This same sample was also taken into another study, of T cells in Graves' hyperthyroidism and ophthalmopathy. As the second study states: A patient counted as having stable Graves' hyperthyroidism if no progression to ophthalmopathy occurred over 18 months of follow-up. The hyperthyroidism patients were between 18 and 65 years old and newly diagnosed, with a disease duration of less than 2 months. Any patient with an uncontrolled infection, another autoimmune disease, pregnancy or lactation was excluded. Clinical symptoms, serum thyroxine and TRAb, thyroid ultrasound, and orbital computed tomography formed the basis for the diagnoses. For the first round of RT-PCR on the TCR CDR3, the HTBI primer set was used together with the Qiagen OneStep RT-PCR kit. Most expanded thyroid clonotypes (frequency above 0.001) were also found in blood, which suggests that blood repertoires may mirror thyroid immune responses. A 13 V-J signature model separated ophthalmopathy from stable hyperthyroidism, with approximately 87% sensitivity and roughly 81% specificity in cross-validation and 80%/75% in testing. During validation, the model predicted progression to ophthalmopathy a median of roughly 7.1 months ahead of onset, with more than 60% sensitivity and under 85% specificity. To identify distinguishing TCR V-J signatures, a discovery cohort of around 100 patients was used, comprising 43 with Graves' ophthalmopathy and around 57 with stable Graves' hyperthyroidism. Prospective prediction of ophthalmopathy was tested in an independent validation cohort of approximately 18 hyperthyroidism patients and 15 to 17 patients who later progressed to ophthalmopathy. The 100 discovery patients were randomly split 7:3 into training and test sets. In addition, the study compared T-cell repertoires in thyroid tissue and in blood from about six Graves' hyperthyroidism patients. After blood sampling, hyperthyroidism patients were treated with methimazole at a starting dose of 30 mg daily, and ophthalmopathy patients were treated with high-dose intravenous methylprednisolone. The libraries were constructed in a second round of multiplex PCR and then size-selected and purified. The libraries were sequenced on an Illumina HiSeq2000 using paired-end 100 bp reads. SOAPnuke was used to process the raw data, with reads discarded if the reads contained adapters or uncalled bases, had a mean Phred below 15, or lacked an exact constant-primer or identifier match. High-quality paired reads were merged with COPE v1.2.5, and unique nucleotide sequences were defined as clonotypes. MiTCR v1.1 was used to align the clonotypes against IMGT TRBV, TRBD and TRBJ reference segments. Only V-J combinations with frequency above 0.0001, covering approximately 99% of repertoires, were analysed. A TCS score was defined as the ratio between F50 (clonal expansion) and ExV (chaos), using BLOSUM62-based TCRdist between CDR3 peptides within each V-J. Welch's t-statistics and random forest reduced around 510 V-J features to 13, which were used in a naive Bayes classifier (R e1071). Sample size was not statistically predetermined, and investigators were not blinded to group allocation. According to the paper, TCR Vbeta CDR3 sequencing was carried out on about 140 peripheral blood samples, which came from over 40 ophthalmopathy, around 74 hyperthyroidism and roughly 17 progressor patients.

The clonotype was recovered from a woman between 18 and 29 years old with Graves disease. Donor details come from another sample of the same person, matched by shared clones. Sequenced here: peripheral blood mononuclear cells (PBMCs), sampled at new diagnosis, from a patient treated with antithyroid drugs.

CDR3 reads: CASSPHLRVTNTEAFF. The sequenced DNA is TGTGCCAGCAGCCCCCACCTTAGGGTTACCAACACTGAAGCTTTCTTT. The rearrangement joined TRBV2 to TRBJ1-1; no D gene is confidently identified. Reading the germline V gene gives CDR1 SNHLY and CDR2 FYNNEI. The CDR3 covers 16 residues, taking in both the cysteine and the phenylalanine. CDR3 DNA is the only sequence kept; it has 48 bases, read in frame from the first base. The junction shows trimming of 6 bases on V and 2 bases on J, plus 19 bases between the germline ends.